Each of the 28 T cell receptor beta chains below was sequenced from the same sample in a study of vaccination and CD4 T cells after COVID-19 (dated by TCRdb to 2021 to 2024). What the treatment or condition label conveys for this sample: approximately nine-day PBMC culture with coronavirus spike peptide pools or control peptides (ViraFEST assay). Library construction relied on PCR. TCRdb shows the sequencer as Illumina iSeq 100. At the Johns Hopkins FTIC core, DNA from the cultured CD4+ T cells underwent TCR sequencing with the Oncomine TCR Beta short-read assay. TCRdb trimmed the raw reads at Q25, called clones with MiXCR and kept productive beta chains. Merged by CDR3 protein, the rows form single entries marked with the most common genes and DNA. The sample records 15,000 to 20,000 distinct CDR3 sequences, about 50% of which are singletons. 8.5% to 10% of the sample comes from the top ten. No antigen is known for these receptors.

The source was CD4+ T cells from blood, cultured in vitro, collected after SARS-CoV-2 vaccination. These receptors originate from a human donor who had recovered from COVID-19.

This clonotype was detected a few times. The chain has TRBV7-2 and TRBJ1-2, with a possible D match to TRBD1 (6 bases). The V end lost 1 base, the J end lost 8 bases, and 17 bases lay between the germline ends. Looked up from germline, CDR1 is SGHTA and CDR2 is FQGNSA. The CDR3 runs 15 residues. CDR3: CASSLESGAARGYTF. CDR3 nucleotides: TGTGCCAGCAGCTTAGAGTCAGGGGCGGCGCGCGGCTACACCTTC.

The chain is built from TRBV27 and TRBJ1-5, with D uncertain. The ends were cut back, 5 bases at V and 6 bases at J, with 11 bases in the middle. Per germline, CDR1 MNHEY and CDR2 SMNVEV (reference sequence). This CDR3 comprises 13 residues. DNA of the CDR3: TGTGCCAGCAGTGTAGATCGGGTTCAGCCCCAGCATTTT. Amino acid sequence: CASSVDRVQPQHF.

To note about this clonotype: One end of the junction is discordant with germline, which a read error may explain. This chain joins TRBV7-3 and TRBJ2-2, with 10 positions matching TRBD2. CDR1 and CDR2 from the germline V gene are SGHTA and FQGTGA. The CDR3 totals 18 residues. In DNA, the CDR3 is TGTGCCAGCAGCTTAACCCCAGCGGGAGGGCCGAATACCGGGGAGCTGTTTTTT. Its translation is CASSLTPAGGPNTGELFF.

CDR3 amino acids: CASSEGLARTDTQYF. The CDR3 nucleotides are TGTGCCAGCAGTGAGGGACTAGCGAGAACAGATACGCAGTATTTT. The V and J genes are TRBV28 and TRBJ2-3, with TRBD2 identical over 10 bases. CDR1 is MDHEN and CDR2 is SYDVKM in the germline V gene. The CDR3 covers 15 residues. The V gene end was trimmed by 5 bases and the J gene end by 3 bases; junction bases not matched to a gene: 5.

This clonotype occurred a few times. The chain is built from TRBV6-5 and TRBJ2-1, with 11 nucleotides matching TRBD2. J lost 6 bases, V lost 0 bases, and 1 base had no gene match. In germline, CDR1 is MNHEY, CDR2 SVGAGI. This CDR3 spans 15 amino acids. CDR3 in amino acids: CASSYSLAGGNEQFF. As DNA, the CDR3 is TGTGCCAGCAGTTACTCCCTAGCGGGGGGCAATGAGCAGTTCTTC.

This clonotype was counted once. The CDR3 sequence: CASSGGGQWVLGANVLTF. As DNA, the CDR3 is TGTGCCAGCTCCGGCGGGGGACAGTGGGTGCTTGGGGCCAACGTCCTGACTTTC. V gene TRBV11-1 combines with J gene TRBJ2-6; D assignment may be TRBD1 or TRBD2 (7 bases each). The V gene lost 8 bases and the J gene lost 3 bases, with 23 bases spanning the gap. The germline V gene has CDR1 SGHAT and CDR2 FQDESV (reference sequence). The CDR3 runs 18 residues.

The chain links TRBV20-1 to TRBJ2-5; D gene ambiguous. V lost 6 bases, J lost 2 bases, and 16 bases lay in between. This CDR3 is 14 amino acids long. CDR1 DFQATT and CDR2 SNEGSKA come from the germline V gene (reference sequence). CDR3 sequence reads: CSADDKAFQETQYF. The CDR3 DNA sequence: TGCAGTGCCGATGACAAGGCGTTTCAAGAGACCCAGTACTTC.

V gene TRBV7-2 combines with J gene TRBJ2-5; possible D gene TRBD2, 6 bases. Deletions cut 5 bases from V and 1 base from J, with 11 bases between. This CDR3 is 14 amino acids long. Per the germline V gene, CDR1 is SGHTA and CDR2 is FQGNSA. The CDR3 sequence is CASSLGGAQETQYF. The CDR3 nucleotides are TGTGCCAGCAGCCTAGGCGGGGCCCAAGAGACCCAGTACTTC.

V is TRBV19 and J is TRBJ2-7; 11 bases are a match to TRBD2. V was pared by 5 bases and J by 4 bases, with 4 bases of the junction left unmatched. CDR3 length equals 14 residues. Germline V gene lookup returns CDR1 LNHDA and CDR2 SQIVND (reference sequence). The CDR3 loop reads CASSDSSGRYEQYF. DNA for the CDR3: TGTGCCAGTAGTGATTCTAGCGGGAGGTACGAGCAGTACTTC.

J is TRBJ2-3 and V is TRBV11-3; D perhaps matches TRBD1 (6 bases). The CDR3 has 14 amino acids. Looked up from germline, CDR1 is SGHNT and CDR2 is YENEEA. Trimming took 8 bases from V and 2 from J, leaving 14 bases between them. The CDR3 DNA reads TGTGCCAGCGCGGTGGGGGCTAACACAGATACGCAGTATTTT. This encodes CASAVGANTDTQYF. The full variable domain, its missing parts supplied by reference TRBV11-3 and TRBJ2-3, is EAGVVQSPRYKIIEKKQPVAFWCNPISGHNTLYWYLQNLGQGPELLIRYENEEAVDDSQLPKDRFSAERLKGVDSTLKIQPAELGDSAVYLCASAVGANTDTQYFGPGTRLTVL.

The chain combines TRBV10-3 with TRBJ1-1; D gene uncertain. The CDR3 loop spans 17 amino acids. CDR1 is ENHRY and CDR2 is SYGVKD in the germline V gene. With 0 bases removed from V and 2 bases from J, the gap between germline ends came to 16 bases. CDR3: CAISESTDWVGNTEAFF. In nucleotides, the CDR3 is TGTGCCATCAGTGAGTCCACAGACTGGGTGGGCAACACTGAAGCTTTCTTT.

The CDR3 nucleotides are TGTGCCAGCAGTTACTCCAGACTAGCGGGGGGGAGTCTGGCAGATACGCAGTATTTT. Protein product: CASSYSRLAGGSLADTQYF. This sequence joins TRBV6-5 and TRBJ2-3, with 14 bases that match TRBD2. The V gene's germline CDR1 is MNHEY and CDR2 SVGAGI. CDR3 size: 19 residues. The J segment lost 4 bases and the V segment lost 0 bases, leaving 9 bases of the junction unmatched.

In DNA, the CDR3 is TGTGCCAGCAGTTCCCCTGCCGGTGGCTACACCTTC. It specifies CASSSPAGGYTF. V is TRBV6-2 or TRBV6-3 and J is TRBJ1-2; D remains ambiguous. Germline V gene lookup returns CDR1 MNHEY and CDR2 SVGEGT. The CDR3 runs 12 residues. Trimming stripped 4 bases from V and 7 bases from J, with 10 bases between.

This chain links TRBV28 with TRBJ1-3; no definite D call. Germline V CDR1 and CDR2: MDHEN, SYDVKM. The CDR3 has 14 residues. Trimming shortened V by 3 bases and J by 0 bases, and 6 bases separated the two germline ends. CDR3 DNA: TGTGCCAGCAGTTTTGACACCTCTGGAAACACCATATATTTT. This translates into CASSFDTSGNTIYF.

With regard to this clonotype: One end of the junction does not line up with germline, which may come from a read error. The rearrangement joins TRBV20-1 to TRBJ2-1; D is unresolved. The germline V gene encodes CDR1 DFQATT and CDR2 SNEGSKA (reference sequence). CDR3 length equals 12 residues. CDR3 protein: CSARATYNEQFF. The CDR3 DNA reads as TGCAGTGCCAGAGCGACCTACAATGAGCAGTTCTTC.

The chain employs TRBV7-9 and TRBJ1-1; no reliable D call. CDR1 is SEHNR and CDR2 is FQNEAQ in the germline V gene (reference sequence). V was shortened by 0 bases and J by 8 bases, with 16 bases between the two germline ends. The CDR3 loop spans 15 amino acids. The CDR3 loop is CASSLARRGFSEAFF. The CDR3 DNA is TGTGCCAGCAGCTTAGCGAGGCGAGGGTTCAGCGAAGCTTTCTTT.

The chain has TRBV6-1 and TRBJ2-7; TRBD2 matches 13 bases. Germline V gene sequence: CDR1 MNHNS, CDR2 SASEGT. The V gene end was trimmed by 5 bases and the J gene end by 4 bases; junction bases not matched to a gene: 5. The CDR3 totals 15 residues. The CDR3 DNA sequence: TGTGCCAGCAGTACAGGGACTAGCGGGGATTACGAGCAGTACTTC. Residues: CASSTGTSGDYEQYF.

The chain has TRBV7-3 and TRBJ2-3; 14 positions agree with TRBD2. The CDR3 length is 16 residues. The germline CDR1 and CDR2 sequences are SGHTA and FQGTGA. V dropped 5 bases and J dropped 5; count of bases not matched to a gene: 6. CDR3 bases: TGTGCCAGCAGCAAAGGGACTAGCGGGGGAGTAGATACGCAGTATTTT. It encodes CASSKGTSGGVDTQYF. The entire variable domain, with the rest obtained from reference TRBV7-3 and TRBJ2-3, is as follows: GAGVSQTPSNKVTEKGKYVELRCDPISGHTALYWYRQSLGQGPEFLIYFQGTGAADDSGLPNDRFFAVRPEGSVSTLKIQRTERGDSAVYLCASSKGTSGGVDTQYFGPGTRLTVL.

This clonotype was seen a few times. The chain has TRBV6-1 and TRBJ1-5; maybe TRBD1 (5 bases). Germline V gives CDR1 MNHNS, CDR2 SASEGT. Trimming took 6 bases from V and 0 from J, leaving 12 bases between them. This CDR3 is built from 15 residues. The CDR3 region is CASSPRQSSNQPQHF. CDR3 nucleotides: TGTGCCAGCAGCCCCCGACAGAGTAGCAATCAGCCCCAGCATTTT.

The rearrangement joins TRBV5-1 to TRBJ2-4, with a tentative D call TRBD1 (5 bases). This CDR3 contains 16 residues. Germline CDR1 reads SGHRS; CDR2 reads YFSETQ. V dropped 4 bases and J dropped 2 bases, with 16 bases sitting between them. The CDR3 loop is CASSPTPGLSKNIQYF. The DNA of the CDR3 is TGCGCCAGCAGCCCAACCCCAGGGCTATCCAAAAACATTCAGTACTTC.

J is TRBJ2-5 and V is TRBV20-1, with TRBD1 matching over 8 bases. The CDR3 extends over 14 amino acids. Germline assignment: CDR1 DFQATT and CDR2 SNEGSKA (reference sequence). V gave up 7 bases and J gave up 5 bases; unmatched junction bases: 12. The CDR3 bases are TGCAGTGTCCCCCATATAACAGGGGGGGAGACCCAGTACTTC. It specifies CSVPHITGGETQYF.

This clonotype was detected only a few times. The chain employs TRBV20-1 and TRBJ2-3; TRBD2 aligns across 9 bases. The CDR3 is 15 residues long. Germline CDR1 DFQATT, CDR2 SNEGSKA (reference sequence). Germline trimming cut 3 bases from V and 7 bases from J; bases unmatched to any gene: 11. CDR3 sequence (DNA): TGCAGTGCTAGTAAGGCTAGCGGGGCAGAAAATACGCAGTATTTT. Encoded protein: CSASKASGAENTQYF.

In this sample, this clonotype turned up once. The CDR3 DNA follows: TGTGCCAGTAGTCGATCACCCGGGTACGAGCAGTACTTC. Its translation: CASSRSPGYEQYF. The V gene is TRBV19, the J gene TRBJ2-7, with no clear D. The CDR3 has 13 amino acids. Germline lookup yields CDR1 LNHDA and CDR2 SQIVND (reference sequence). V lost 5 bases, J lost 4 bases, and 12 bases lay in between.

This clonotype was detected once. V and J are TRBV5-4 and TRBJ2-1; perhaps TRBD1 as D (5 bases). This CDR3 contains 14 residues. V gave up 4 bases and J gave up 6 bases, with 14 bases separating them. From germline, CDR1 is SGHNT and CDR2 YYREEE (reference sequence). The CDR3 spells CASSPRTPVNEQFF. In DNA, the CDR3 is TGTGCCAGCAGCCCCAGGACACCGGTCAATGAGCAGTTCTTC.

This clonotype was observed a handful of times. This chain uses TRBV6-2 or TRBV6-3 with TRBJ2-5, with 8 bases fitting TRBD2. The V gene end was trimmed by 2 bases and the J gene end by 5 bases; junction bases not matched to a gene: 10. Germline loops: CDR1 MNHEY, CDR2 SVGEGT. The CDR3 sequence is 16 residues long. CDR3: CASSYQWAGGSETQYF. The CDR3 DNA reads as TGTGCCAGCAGTTACCAATGGGCGGGAGGCAGCGAGACCCAGTACTTC.

The chain employs TRBV12-3 or TRBV12-4 and TRBJ2-7, with 8 bases identical to TRBD2. The CDR3 contains 13 residues. V was pared by 6 bases and J by 3 bases, with 4 bases of the junction left unmatched. The CDR3 loop reads CASRRGASYEQYF. The DNA for the CDR3 is TGTGCCAGCAGGCGGGGGGCCAGCTACGAGCAGTACTTC.

The chain joins TRBV20-1 to TRBJ1-1; D not certain. Trimming cost V 5 bases and J 1 base, with 11 bases left between them. Germline loops: CDR1 DFQATT, CDR2 SNEGSKA (reference sequence). This CDR3 spans 13 amino acids. CDR3 residues: CSAVWQSNTEAFF. In nucleotides, the CDR3 is TGCAGTGCTGTGTGGCAGTCGAACACTGAAGCTTTCTTT.

J is TRBJ1-2 and V is TRBV7-2; possibly TRBD1 for D (5 bases). V was trimmed by 3 bases and J by 4 bases, leaving 15 bases between them. CDR1 SGHTA and CDR2 FQGNSA come from the germline V gene. The CDR3 has 15 residues. Here the CDR3 DNA reads TGTGCCAGCAGCTTTTTAGGCGGTGGGGGCTATGGCTACACCTTC. Amino acids: CASSFLGGGGYGYTF.